These 2 T cell receptor beta chains were sequenced from one sample in a study of OX40 agonist ivuxolimab in advanced cancers. Libraries were prepared by immunoSEQ multiplex PCR; TCRdb keeps only in-frame clonotypes and omits some of them. There are 50,000 or so clones in the sample; 80% to 90% occur only once, and about 0.95% lies in the top ten. This specimen consisted of CD4+ or CD8+ T cells sorted from blood, obtained in a trial of the OX40 agonist ivuxolimab. Every receptor here comes from an adult with an advanced solid tumor such as melanoma, head and neck, liver or kidney cancer.

The chain carries TRBV5-1 and TRBJ2-1; TRBD1 matches at 9 bases. The germline gives CDR1 SGHRS, CDR2 YFSETQ. V shed 6 bases and J 8 bases; nucleotides not matched to a gene: 9. This CDR3 is 14 amino acids long. The CDR3 nucleotides read TGCGCCAGCACAGCGACAGGGGGGTCCCATGAGCAGTTCTTC. Translating it yields CASTATGGSHEQFF.

The V call is TRBV14, the J call TRBJ2-7, with D possibly being TRBD1 (6 bases). The CDR3 loop spans 15 amino acids. CDR1 is SGHDN, CDR2 FVKESK, per germline. Trimming pared 4 bases from V and 6 bases from J, leaving 19 bases between. Here the CDR3 reads CASSPMGAPTSEQYF. As DNA, the CDR3 is TGTGCCAGCAGCCCTATGGGGGCTCCTACATCCGAGCAGTACTTC.